The 24 T cell receptor beta chains given below trace back to one sample, sequenced in a study of T-cell reconstitution after alpha-beta-depleted transplantation in children. Unique molecular identifiers were incorporated into the prepared TCRbeta library. Using its own MiXCR run on the PCR reads, TCRdb lists one record per CDR3 protein. Of about 830,000 distinct CDR3 sequences in the sample, 16% are singletons; the top ten hold just under 5%. The sample here was PBMCs, mostly from graft donor cells, taken 360 days after TCRalphabeta/CD19-depleted stem cell transplant. The receptors were gathered from a male patient under 18 who had a stem cell transplant for acute lymphoblastic leukemia, so the T cells may come from the graft donor.

The chain is built from TRBV3-1 and TRBJ1-5; TRBD1 matches 8 bases. The CDR3 contains 14 residues. Losses at the gene ends were 4 bases for V and 5 bases for J; bases not matched to a gene: 4. Germline CDR1 reads LGHDT; CDR2 reads YNNKEL (reference sequence). The CDR3 nucleotides are TGTGCCAGCAGCCCCCTACAGGGGGATCAGCCCCAGCATTTT. Translation gives CASSPLQGDQPQHF.

The V gene is TRBV5-1, the J gene TRBJ1-1; tentative D call: TRBD1 (5 bases). Germline values: CDR1 SGHRS, CDR2 YFSETQ. V gave up 2 bases and J gave up 1 base, with 9 bases separating them. The CDR3 consists of 14 residues. The CDR3 DNA reads as TGCGCCAGCAGCTTCCGGGGGAGGAACACTGAAGCTTTCTTT. Protein: CASSFRGRNTEAFF.

This clonotype was detected ten times or more. The chain combines TRBV5-1 with TRBJ1-5, with D hard to call. This CDR3 contains 14 residues. V was trimmed by 4 bases and J by 4 bases, leaving 12 bases between them. Germline V CDR1 and CDR2: SGHRS, YFSETQ. The CDR3 loop is CASSPRVGNQPQHF. The CDR3 bases are TGCGCCAGCAGCCCGCGCGTGGGGAATCAGCCCCAGCATTTT.

The V call is TRBV7-3, the J call TRBJ2-6, with 9 bases matching TRBD1. Germline CDR1 is SGHTA and CDR2 is FQGTGA. The CDR3 runs 17 residues. After removal of 2 bases from V and 2 bases from J, the junction contained 4 bases not matched to a gene. For the CDR3, the DNA is TGTGCCAGCAGCTTAGGACAGGGGAGAGCTGGGGCCAACGTCCTGACTTTC. Translating gives CASSLGQGRAGANVLTF.

In this sample, this clonotype turned up a few times. The chain couples TRBV29-1 to TRBJ1-1; D is uncertain. Germline-derived CDR1 and CDR2 are SQVTM and ANQGSEA. With 4 bases removed from V and 5 bases from J, the gap between germline ends came to 14 bases. This CDR3 contains 13 residues. CDR3 in amino acids: CSVVPASGTEAFF. The CDR3 DNA reads as TGCAGCGTTGTTCCGGCCTCGGGGACTGAAGCTTTCTTT.

This clonotype was detected only a few times. CDR3 amino acids: CATSPPGTSGYNEQFF. The CDR3 DNA reads as TGTGCCACCAGCCCCCCCGGGACTAGCGGGTACAATGAGCAGTTCTTC. The V and J genes are TRBV15 and TRBJ2-1, with TRBD2 matching over 12 bases. With V trimmed by 5 bases and J by 4 bases, 6 bases remained unmatched. CDR3 size: 16 residues. Germline V CDR1 and CDR2: LNHNV, YYDKDF (reference sequence).

This clonotype turned up a few times. V usage is TRBV20-1 and J usage is TRBJ2-7, with 8 bases that match TRBD1. Germline CDR1 and CDR2: DFQATT and SNEGSKA (reference sequence). V lost 0 bases, J lost 2 bases, and 9 bases stayed unmatched. This CDR3 comprises 16 residues. This CDR3 is CSARDYNQDRAYEQYF. CDR3 nucleotides: TGCAGTGCTAGAGATTACAATCAGGACAGGGCCTACGAGCAGTACTTC.

This clonotype came up many times. One end of the junction varies from germline; a read error may be responsible. The chain has TRBV5-1 and TRBJ2-7; TRBD1 agrees at 7 bases. The CDR3 runs 13 residues. Germline CDR1 is SGHRS and CDR2 is YFSETQ. In DNA, the CDR3 is TGTGCCAGCAGCCCGGGACAGTCCTACGAGCAGTACTTC. Translating it yields CASSPGQSYEQYF.

V usage is TRBV4-2 and J usage is TRBJ2-7; D might be TRBD2 (6 bases). CDR1 LGHNA and CDR2 YNFKEQ come from the germline V gene. V was clipped by 4 bases and J by 5 bases, with 12 bases between them. The CDR3 contains 13 residues. The CDR3 DNA reads TGTGCCAGCAGCCGACCCCTAGCGCACGAGCAGTACTTC. Its translation: CASSRPLAHEQYF.

This clonotype was counted a few times. The chain links TRBV6-4 to TRBJ1-1; 8 bases match TRBD1. The CDR3 totals 15 residues. CDR1 MRHNA and CDR2 SNTAGT come from the germline V gene. V lost 6 bases and J lost 7; bases outside the gene matches: 13. DNA of the CDR3: TGTGCCAGCAGAGAACGCACAGGGGGGCTGGGTGAAGCTTTCTTT. It yields the protein CASRERTGGLGEAFF.

This sequence joins TRBV12-3 or TRBV12-4 and TRBJ2-1, with 12 bases lining up with TRBD1. The CDR3 covers 15 residues. The J segment lost 6 bases and the V segment lost 3 bases, leaving 3 bases of the junction unmatched. The CDR3 is CASSLGTGGINEQFF. In nucleotides, the CDR3 is TGTGCCAGCAGTTTGGGGACAGGGGGCATCAATGAGCAGTTCTTC.

This clonotype was counted a few times. The chain has TRBV5-1 and TRBJ1-2, with D perhaps matching TRBD1 (5 bases). There are 13 residues in the CDR3. Trimming pared 4 bases from V and 4 bases from J, leaving 11 bases between. Germline values: CDR1 SGHRS, CDR2 YFSETQ. Here the CDR3 DNA reads TGCGCCAGCAGCCTCAGGGAAAGCTATGGCTACACCTTC. It encodes CASSLRESYGYTF.

This clonotype was found a few times. The chain employs TRBV20-1 and TRBJ2-3; D gene unclear. The V end lost 1 base, the J end lost 2 bases, and 13 bases lay between the germline ends. The CDR3 spans 15 residues. Germline CDR1 DFQATT, CDR2 SNEGSKA (reference sequence). The CDR3 DNA reads TGCAGTGCTAGAGCGGGTGGCCTGATCACAGATACGCAGTATTTT. Residues: CSARAGGLITDTQYF.

This chain joins TRBV4-1 and TRBJ2-5; 7 nucleotides match TRBD2. The CDR3 is 16 residues long. V shed 7 bases and J 5 bases; nucleotides not matched to a gene: 16. Germline V gene lookup returns CDR1 MGHRA and CDR2 YSYEKL. The CDR3 region is CASTQLPHTSAETQYF. For the CDR3, the DNA is TGCGCCAGCACCCAGCTCCCCCACACTAGCGCGGAGACCCAGTACTTC.

Note on this clonotype: The CDR3 ends on some other residue instead of the conserved phenylalanine or tryptophan, so this is likely a read error. The chain combines TRBV7-2 with TRBJ1-1, with D possibly TRBD1 on 6 matching bases. CDR1 is SGHTA and CDR2 is FQGNSA in the germline V gene. V lost 5 bases to trimming and J lost 3 bases, with 13 bases between them. The CDR3 spans 14 residues. CDR3 protein: CASSPQGRHTEAFC. CDR3 bases: TGTGCCAGCAGCCCTCAGGGGCGTCACACTGAAGCTTTCTGT.

The rearrangement links TRBV3-1 to TRBJ2-7; tentative D call: TRBD2 (6 bases). V was shortened by 4 bases and J by 6 bases, with 13 bases between the two germline ends. CDR3 length: 13 amino acids. Per germline, CDR1 LGHDT and CDR2 YNNKEL (reference sequence). The CDR3 DNA reads TGTGCCAGCAGCCTGACGTGGGGGGTCGAGCAGTACTTC. Amino acids: CASSLTWGVEQYF.

Concerning this clonotype itself: One base away lies a much larger clone, so this may be a sequencing read error. The V gene is TRBV7-9, the J gene TRBJ2-3; D gene uncertain. Deletions cut 6 bases from V and 0 bases from J, with 7 bases between. The length of the CDR3 is 13 residues. Germline V lookup: CDR1 SEHNR, CDR2 FQNEAQ (reference sequence). The CDR3 reads CASRATSTDTQYF. The CDR3 nucleotides are TGTGCCAGCAGAGCCACTAGCACAGATACGCAGTATTTT.

There are a few counts of this clonotype. V and J are TRBV19 and TRBJ2-1; TRBD1 is a possible D gene (6 bases). Germline CDR1 LNHDA, CDR2 SQIVND (reference sequence). The CDR3 has 17 amino acids. V gave up 4 bases and J gave up 4 bases, with 20 bases separating them. The DNA of the CDR3 is TGTGCCAGTAGTACGATTCAAGCCGGGACACTTTACAATGAGCAGTTCTTC. Its translation is CASSTIQAGTLYNEQFF.

This clonotype showed up just a few times. The rearrangement uses TRBV25-1 and TRBJ1-2, with TRBD1 matching 8 bases. The CDR3 is made up of 15 amino acids. Germline CDR1 and CDR2: MGHDK and SYGVNS. After removal of 3 bases from V and 4 bases from J, the junction contained 7 bases not matched to a gene. CDR3 loop: CASSEDRVQGYGYTF. The CDR3 DNA reads TGTGCCAGCAGTGAGGACAGGGTTCAGGGCTATGGCTACACCTTC.

This clonotype was recorded a few times. This rearrangement joins TRBV7-9 to TRBJ2-7; perhaps TRBD1 as D (5 bases). This CDR3 region has 15 residues. V lost 5 bases and J lost 2, with 16 bases in between. The germline V gene encodes CDR1 SEHNR and CDR2 FQNEAQ (reference sequence). The CDR3 reads CASSLIVDTAYEQYF. The CDR3 nucleotides are TGTGCCAGCAGCCTCATAGTGGACACGGCCTACGAGCAGTACTTC. Complete variable domain (other parts from reference TRBV7-9 and TRBJ2-7): DTGVSQNPRHKITKRGQNVTFRCDPISEHNRLYWYRQTLGQGPEFLTYFQNEAQLEKSRLLSDRFSAERPKGSFSTLEIQRTEQGDSAMYLCASSLIVDTAYEQYFGPGTRLTVT.

In its sample, this clonotype was seen a few times. J is TRBJ2-1 and V is TRBV20-1, with TRBD2 identical over 14 bases. CDR1 and CDR2 from the germline V gene are DFQATT and SNEGSKA (reference sequence). The CDR3 covers 13 residues. The V segment lost 8 bases and the J segment 8 bases; nucleotides outside the gene matches: 5. The CDR3 reads CSRLAGGGDEQFF. The CDR3 DNA reads as TGCAGTCGACTAGCGGGAGGGGGGGATGAGCAGTTCTTC.

This clonotype was seen only a few times. The rearrangement links TRBV18 to TRBJ2-1; a weak D match, TRBD2 (6 bases). The V end was cut by 0 bases, the J end by 5 bases, with 14 bases between. Germline-derived CDR1 and CDR2 are KGHSH and LQKENI. The length of the CDR3 is 16 residues. The CDR3 DNA sequence: TGTGCCAGCTCACCACCTAGCGGCTATTCTCACAATGAGCAGTTCTTC. Translation: CASSPPSGYSHNEQFF.

This clonotype showed up just a few times. The chain carries TRBV28 and TRBJ1-2, with D tentatively TRBD1 (6 bases). Germline V gene sequence: CDR1 MDHEN, CDR2 SYDVKM. The CDR3 runs to 13 residues. The ends were cut back, 2 bases at V and 3 bases at J, with 7 bases in the middle. As DNA, the CDR3 is TGTGCCAGCAGTTTAAACAGGGACTATGGCTACACCTTC. Amino acids: CASSLNRDYGYTF.

This chain connects TRBV12-3 or TRBV12-4 to TRBJ2-6; D is ambiguous. Trimming cost V 6 bases and J 0 bases, with 3 bases left between them. The CDR3 totals 13 residues. The chain's CDR3 is CASRNSGANVLTF. CDR3 DNA: TGTGCCAGCAGGAACTCTGGGGCCAACGTCCTGACTTTC.